Listed below are T cell receptor beta chains from one sample, sequenced in a study of yellow fever vaccine responses in identical twins. TCRdb reprocessed the RT-PCR reads with MiXCR, giving one entry per CDR3 protein. Altogether over 15,000 distinct CDR3 sequences are present, 60% to 70% being singletons, with the ten largest covering about 7.7%. Source: T cells from blood (PBMCs), unsorted or a sorted subset (not recorded which), taken before or after yellow fever vaccination (not recorded which). Receptors originate from a woman under 30 who received the yellow fever vaccine. The CDR3 runs from the conserved cysteine through the conserved F or W. A D gene is named only where the DNA matches it firmly. The size of a clone is reported for some rows only, either as once, few or many, or as a class for expanded clones.

few	TRBV29-1	13	.	TRBJ1-3	CSALGEAGNTIYF	TGCAGCGCCTTGGGGGAAGCTGGAAACACCATATATTTT
few	TRBV18	12	.	TRBJ1-1	CASSTQGSEAFF	TGTGCCAGCTCAACACAGGGATCGGAAGCTTTCTTT
.	TRBV10-3	12	.	TRBJ2-1	CAISGGTNEQFF	TGTGCCATCAGCGGCGGGACTAATGAGCAGTTCTTC
.	TRBV23-1	14	.	TRBJ2-5	CASSMLEPSPWQYF	TGCGCCAGCAGCATGTTGGAGCCCAGCCCTTGGCAGTACTTC
.	TRBV11-2	20	TRBD2	TRBJ2-4	CASSLGFGLAGGITKNIQYF	TGTGCCAGCAGCTTAGGGTTCGGGCTAGCGGGGGGAATAACCAAAAACATTCAGTACTTC
few	TRBV5-1	16	.	TRBJ2-1	CASSLGPQEGVNEQFF	TGCGCCAGCAGCTTGGGGCCTCAAGAGGGGGTGAATGAGCAGTTCTTC
.	TRBV5-1	15	.	TRBJ2-1	CASSLAGQTYNEQFF	TGCGCCAGCAGCTTGGCTGGACAGACCTACAATGAGCAGTTCTTC
.	TRBV5-1	15	.	TRBJ2-7	CATSEAPGGPVEQYF	TGCGCCACTTCCGAAGCGCCGGGGGGCCCCGTCGAGCAGTACTTC
.	TRBV29-1	13	.	TRBJ1-1	CSVEAQAGTEAFF	TGCAGCGTTGAAGCCCAGGCGGGCACTGAAGCTTTCTTT
.	TRBV11-1	14	.	TRBJ1-1	CASSSGLMNTEAFF	TGTGCCAGCAGCTCAGGGTTGATGAACACTGAAGCTTTCTTT
.	TRBV18	17	.	TRBJ2-3	CASSPLTTEIPTDTQYF	TGTGCCAGCTCACCACTTACCACTGAGATTCCCACAGATACGCAGTATTTT
.	TRBV4-2	14	.	TRBJ1-1	CASSEGGRDTEAFF	TGTGCCAGCAGCGAGGGGGGTCGAGACACTGAAGCTTTCTTT
few	TRBV13	13	TRBD2	TRBJ2-5	CATGLARKETQYF	TGTGCCACCGGACTAGCGCGGAAAGAGACCCAGTACTTC
.	TRBV2	14	TRBD2	TRBJ2-3	CASSQLAVTDTQYF	TGTGCCAGCAGTCAACTAGCGGTTACAGATACGCAGTATTTT
.	TRBV18	17	TRBD2	TRBJ2-1	CASSPLLAGHSYNEQFF	TGTGCCAGCTCACCATTACTAGCGGGGCACTCCTACAATGAGCAGTTCTTC
few	TRBV18	16	.	TRBJ1-3	CASSYGQSPSGNTIYF	TGTGCCAGCTCATACGGACAATCTCCCTCTGGAAACACCATATATTTT
.	TRBV5-1	16	.	TRBJ1-4	CASSLGWSRANEKLFF	TGCGCCAGCTCCCTGGGATGGTCTAGGGCTAATGAAAAACTGTTTTTT
.	TRBV5-1	12	TRBD1	TRBJ2-7	CASRRGQYEQYF	TGCGCCAGCAGGAGGGGGCAGTACGAGCAGTACTTC
few	TRBV5-1	13	.	TRBJ1-6	CASSLGDNSPLHF	TGCGCCAGCAGCTTGGGGGATAATTCACCCCTCCACTTT
.	TRBV4-2	12	.	TRBJ1-1	CASSPNLGEAFF	TGTGCCAGCAGCCCCAACCTAGGTGAAGCTTTCTTT
.	TRBV29-1	13	.	TRBJ2-1	CSEQISEYNEQFF	TGCAGCGAACAGATCTCTGAGTACAATGAGCAGTTCTTC
few	TRBV5-5	16	.	TRBJ1-5	CASSMGPPRGNQPQHF	TGTGCCAGCAGCATGGGCCCGCCTCGCGGCAATCAGCCCCAGCATTTT